This T cell receptor beta chain emerged from a study of cytomegalovirus exposure and HLA in healthy donors. Across the whole study: About 85 million unique TCRs from HLA-typed donors were held in an early release of data.

Regarding this clone: Its antigen is as yet unknown.

General study points: Among donors in an Asian-associated ancestry cluster, a later analysis reportedly found fewer N-insertions than the roughly 700-donor mean.

Healthy donors of bone marrow made up the group. The PCR made use of 60 Vbeta and 13 Jbeta primers. Study processing details: As a later analysis found, there were approximately 80 million unique TCR beta chains, of which roughly 11 million were shared. The table came from immunoSEQ multiplex PCR; TCRdb's copy has only in-frame clones and leaves some out. That table supplies the V and J calls and clone size; D and trimming were determined from the DNA. This sample has about 180,000 clones, with 82% found just once. CDR3 length: 14 residues. Germline V gene data show CDR1 as SGHNT and CDR2 as YYREEE (reference sequence). Between the trimmed V and J ends, which lost 4 bases and 2 bases, there was a span of 12 bases.

The sequence was collected from a woman in her forties or fifties in good health and CMV-seronegative. Material: PBMCs. The genes are TRBV5-4 and TRBJ2-5; possibly TRBD2 for D (6 bases). As DNA, the CDR3 is TGTGCCAGCAGCCCGGGGACTTTACAAGAGACCCAGTACTTC. It is translated as CASSPGTLQETQYF.